The rows below give T cell receptor beta chains drawn from one sample of a study of control samples from healthy donors and cancer patients. This table comes from immunoSEQ multiplex PCR, and its TCRdb copy is limited to in-frame clones, with some not included. This sample yields almost 90,000 clones, of which 85% are seen a single time; 2.1% belongs to the top ten. Specimen: blood. The receptors come from a woman aged 35 to 49 in good health. Both conserved end residues are part of each CDR3. The order of the fields is clone size, V gene, J gene, D gene, CDR3 protein, CDR3 DNA. The D gene is left open where the match is weak. Clone size is given for some rows only: seen once, a few or many times, or a class if the clone is expanded.

.	TRBV20-1	TRBJ2-1	.	CSASRQDYYNEQFF	TGCAGTGCTAGTAGACAGGACTACTACAATGAGCAGTTCTTC
.	TRBV19	TRBJ1-6	TRBD1	CASNTLTGDSPLHF	TGTGCCAGTAATACCCTGACAGGGGATTCACCCCTCCACTTT
.	TRBV5-1	TRBJ1-2	TRBD1	CASSFWTGEGYTF	TGCGCCAGCAGCTTTTGGACAGGGGAAGGCTACACCTTC
.	TRBV24-1	TRBJ1-2	TRBD1	CATSDGTGRRGYTF	TGTGCCACCAGTGATGGGACAGGGAGGCGAGGCTACACCTTC
.	TRBV7-3	TRBJ2-2	.	CASSLMGSQTGTGELFF	TGTGCCAGCAGCTTAATGGGAAGTCAGACGGGTACCGGGGAGCTGTTTTTT
.	TRBV7-2	TRBJ1-4	.	CASSFQTGTNEKLFF	TGTGCCAGCAGCTTCCAAACAGGGACTAATGAAAAACTGTTTTTT
.	TRBV6-2/TRBV6-3	TRBJ1-5	TRBD1	CASSYRAGGPRPPYQPQHF	TGTGCCAGCAGTTACAGGGCAGGGGGACCCCGGCCCCCTTATCAGCCCCAGCATTTT
.	TRBV27	TRBJ2-1	.	CASSAEASAPNEQFF	TGTGCCAGCAGTGCCGAGGCTAGCGCGCCTAATGAGCAGTTCTTC
.	TRBV25-1	TRBJ1-3	.	CASSAQGTGNTIYF	TGTGCCAGCAGTGCACAAGGGACTGGAAACACCATATATTTT
.	TRBV14	TRBJ2-2	.	CASSQSGTGELFF	TGTGCCAGCAGCCAATCAGGCACCGGGGAGCTGTTTTTT
many	TRBV5-4	TRBJ2-3	TRBD2	CASSLGAGGPADTQYF	TGTGCCAGCAGCTTGGGAGCGGGGGGGCCGGCAGATACGCAGTATTTT
.	TRBV29-1	TRBJ2-3	.	CSSEWVGTQYF	TGCAGCTCAGAGTGGGTGGGTACGCAGTATTTT
once	TRBV7-9	TRBJ2-2	.	CASSSLGLDGELFF	TGTGCCAGCAGCTCCCTGGGGCTCGACGGGGAGCTGTTTTTT
.	TRBV5-1	TRBJ2-6	TRBD1	CASRRGQASSGANVLTF	TGCGCCAGCAGAAGGGGACAGGCTTCCTCTGGGGCCAACGTCCTGACTTTC
.	TRBV6-2/TRBV6-3	TRBJ1-5	TRBD1	CASSPGTGGWQPQHF	TGTGCCAGCAGTCCCGGGACAGGGGGGTGGCAGCCCCAGCATTTT
.	TRBV29-1	TRBJ1-1	.	CSVWGWGNTEAFF	TGCAGCGTCTGGGGTTGGGGGAACACTGAAGCTTTCTTT
.	TRBV5-8	TRBJ2-2	.	CASSPRANTGELFF	TGTGCCAGCAGCCCCAGGGCGAACACCGGGGAGCTGTTTTTT
.	TRBV18	TRBJ1-4	.	CASSESSVATNEKLFF	TGTGCCAGCTCAGAGTCTTCAGTTGCAACTAATGAAAAACTGTTTTTT
.	TRBV6-6	TRBJ2-3	.	CASSYSKDTQYF	TGTGCCAGCAGTTACTCGAAGGATACGCAGTATTTT
.	TRBV14	TRBJ1-1	.	CASSQDFGGVNTEAFF	TGTGCCAGCAGCCAAGATTTTGGGGGGGTGAACACTGAAGCTTTCTTT
.	TRBV29-1	TRBJ2-7	.	CSVDEGGAEQYF	TGCAGCGTTGACGAGGGGGGCGCCGAGCAGTACTTC
few	TRBV30	TRBJ1-2	TRBD1	CAWSAGTGLSNYGYTF	TGTGCCTGGAGTGCCGGGACAGGTCTATCCAACTATGGCTACACCTTC
.	TRBV15	TRBJ2-5	.	CATSRGSLPGQETQYF	TGTGCCACCAGCAGAGGATCACTCCCGGGGCAAGAGACCCAGTACTTC
.	TRBV11-3	TRBJ2-3	.	CASSFGTTTDTQYF	TGTGCCAGCAGCTTCGGGACCACCACAGATACGCAGTATTTT
few	TRBV9	TRBJ2-7	.	CATHSGDCLAGFPYEQYFGHEQYF	.
once	TRBV4-3	TRBJ2-2	.	CASSQEKGRNTGELFF	TGCGCCAGCAGCCAAGAAAAGGGACGGAACACCGGGGAGCTGTTTTTT
.	TRBV14	TRBJ2-3	.	CASSQFLAGRQYF	TGTGCCAGCAGCCAATTTTTAGCCGGTCGACAGTATTTT
.	TRBV4-1	TRBJ2-1	.	CASSHPRDHPLSEQFF	TGCGCCAGCAGCCACCCCCGGGACCACCCTTTGAGTGAGCAGTTCTTC
few	TRBV6-6	TRBJ2-7	TRBD2	CASSYSSGGYEQYF	TGTGCCAGCAGTTATAGTAGCGGGGGCTACGAGCAGTACTTC
.	TRBV9	TRBJ2-1	TRBD2	CASSVSPTSGGGNEQFF	TGTGCCAGCAGCGTATCCCCTACTAGCGGGGGTGGAAATGAGCAGTTCTTC
.	TRBV5-6	TRBJ1-1	TRBD1	CASSFGTGGTEAFF	TGTGCCAGCAGCTTTGGGACAGGGGGCACTGAAGCTTTCTTT
.	TRBV7-2	TRBJ1-2	.	CASSRTGAGYTF	TGTGCCAGCAGCCGGACGGGAGCGGGCTACACCTTC
.	TRBV3-1/TRBV3-2	TRBJ1-2	TRBD1	CASSQGQYAGYTF	TGTGCCAGCAGCCAGGGACAGTATGCTGGCTACACCTTC
.	TRBV4-1	TRBJ1-1	.	CASSQGESENTEAFF	TGCGCCAGCAGCCAAGGAGAATCGGAGAACACTGAAGCTTTCTTT
.	TRBV5-1	TRBJ2-4	TRBD1	CASSLGGGHGKNIQYF	TGCGCCAGCAGCTTGGGAGGGGGCCATGGCAAAAACATTCAGTACTTC
.	TRBV29-1	TRBJ2-1	.	CSVALAHSYNEQFF	TGCAGCGTTGCACTAGCACACTCCTACAATGAGCAGTTCTTC
.	TRBV10-2	TRBJ2-1	TRBD1	CASSDLPQDRGPHRGGSYNEQFF	TGCGCCAGCAGTGACCTCCCTCAGGACAGGGGGCCTCATCGCGGGGGGAGCTACAATGAGCAGTTCTTC
.	TRBV3-1/TRBV3-2	TRBJ2-3	.	CASSQDVGLVDTQYF	TGTGCCAGCAGCCAAGATGTGGGGCTAGTAGATACGCAGTATTTT
.	TRBV6-5	TRBJ1-6	TRBD1	CASSRRDRVDSPLHF	TGTGCCAGCAGCCGCCGGGACAGGGTTGATTCACCCCTCCACTTT
.	TRBV19	TRBJ1-1	TRBD1	CASSMPQTGGPEAFF	TGTGCCAGTAGTATGCCCCAGACAGGGGGCCCTGAAGCTTTCTTT
.	TRBV11-3	TRBJ2-3	TRBD2	CASSLVGGSGGQTLF	TGTGCCAGCAGCTTAGTCGGCGGTAGCGGGGGCCAGACCCTTTTT
.	TRBV7-2	TRBJ1-3	.	CASSLNRISGNTIYF	TGTGCCAGCAGCCTAAACCGGATCTCTGGAAACACCATATATTTT
.	TRBV6-5	TRBJ1-5	.	CASSNSGFNQPQHF	TGTGCCAGCAGTAATAGTGGGTTTAATCAGCCCCAGCATTTT
.	TRBV6-6	TRBJ2-2	.	CASSYDRSNTGELFF	TGTGCCAGCAGTTATGACAGGTCCAACACCGGGGAGCTGTTTTTT
.	TRBV5-6	TRBJ1-3	.	CASSSWSASLSSGNTIYF	TGTGCCAGCAGCTCATGGAGCGCTTCTTTAAGCTCTGGAAACACCATATATTTT
once	TRBV5-1	TRBJ1-1	.	CASSLAGPGHTEAFF	TGCGCCAGCAGCTTGGCGGGGCCGGGACACACTGAAGCTTTCTTT
once	TRBV29-1	TRBJ2-7	.	CSVEDTRGSYEQYF	TGCAGCGTTGAAGATACCAGGGGCTCCTACGAGCAGTACTTC
.	TRBV4-1	TRBJ1-5	.	CASSLRADDNQPQHF	TGCGCCAGCAGCCTACGGGCCGACGACAATCAGCCCCAGCATTTT
.	TRBV6-5	TRBJ1-5	.	CASAGAQSGNQPQHF	TGTGCCAGCGCTGGGGCCCAAAGCGGCAATCAGCCCCAGCATTTT
few	TRBV4-3	TRBJ2-1	.	CASSQEIGRRGRFNEQFF	TGCGCCAGCAGCCAAGAAATTGGTCGGCGGGGGCGATTCAATGAGCAGTTCTTC
.	TRBV6-5	TRBJ2-2	.	CASSSHSTGELFF	TGTGCCAGCAGTTCACACAGCACCGGGGAGCTGTTTTTT
.	TRBV2	TRBJ1-1	.	CASRFSTAGAFF	TGTGCCAGCAGGTTTTCGACAGCTGGAGCTTTCTTT
.	TRBV6-5	TRBJ1-2	TRBD1	CASSYGTGRRYGYTF	TGTGCCAGCAGTTACGGGACAGGGAGAAGGTATGGCTACACCTTC
.	TRBV7-3	TRBJ2-5	TRBD2	CASSESGLAGSPQETQYF	TGTGCCAGCAGCGAGTCGGGACTAGCGGGGTCCCCGCAAGAGACCCAGTACTTC
.	TRBV27	TRBJ2-3	TRBD2	CASSLTGLAGGHTQYF	TGTGCCAGCAGTTTAACCGGACTAGCGGGGGGACATACGCAGTATTTT
few	TRBV2	TRBJ1-1	TRBD1	CASSNRGNTEAFF	TGTGCCAGCAGTAACAGGGGGAACACTGAAGCTTTCTTT
.	TRBV11-3	TRBJ2-7	.	CASSLESEGGIHEQYF	TGTGCCAGCAGCTTAGAGTCGGAGGGTGGAATCCACGAGCAGTACTTC
.	TRBV6-5	TRBJ1-6	.	CASSNLDSRNSPLHF	TGTGCCAGCAGTAACCTGGACAGCCGAAATTCACCCCTCCACTTT
.	TRBV20-1	TRBJ2-7	TRBD2	CSASMTGGRNEQYF	TGCAGTGCTAGTATGACGGGGGGGAGGAACGAGCAGTACTTC